The TCR beta chain described here comes from a study of blood T cell repertoires in COVID-19. Study information: The study drew acute and convalescent COVID-19 samples from the United States, Italy and Spain. T cells, B-cell-depleted T cells, or PBMCs supplied cDNA or gDNA.

Assay: immunoSEQ multiplex PCR; the TCRdb copy retains only in-frame clones and omits some. In the table there are tens of thousands of clones, roughly 80% of which are singletons. Trimming removed 3 bases from V and 7 bases from J; junction bases left unmatched: 6. The germline CDR1 and CDR2 sequences are SGDLS and YYNGEE. The CDR3 covers 15 residues. This sequence was found in a woman aged 60 to 75 with acute or convalescent COVID-19. The chain links TRBV9 to TRBJ2-1, with 11 bases matching TRBD2. The sample comprised peripheral blood. The DNA for the CDR3 is TGTGCCAGCAGCGCCACTAGCGGGAGAAGTAATGAGCAGTTCTTC. Protein product: CASSATSGRSNEQFF.